This TCR beta chain appears in the sequencing data of a study of CD8+CD57+ T cells in acquired aplastic anemia. Study-wide context: When averaged, DNA from sorted CD4+ and CD8+ cells came to around 3.4 ug. Study outcomes and limitations: With respect to CD8+ Simpson's diversity, patients and controls did not differ significantly. Comparison of patients with controls identified about 27 shared CD8+ CDR3 sequences.

The V gene lost 4 bases and the J gene lost 1 base, with 7 bases spanning the gap. This CDR3 region has 13 residues. Germline-derived CDR1 and CDR2 are ENHRY and SYGVKD. Before being chosen for sequencing, patients had shown CD8+CD57+ cell expansion by flow cytometry. Profiling that covered TCR beta VDJ and CDR3 relied on genomic DNA as its template. TCRdb analysed the reads with MiXCR anew, one entry per CDR3 protein. Of 120,000 or so distinct CDR3 sequences listed, about 43% are singletons. This clonotype was recorded a few times. What it recognizes is unknown. The specimen sequenced was sorted CD4+, CD8+, or CD8+CD57+ T cells (not recorded which) from PBMCs. This TCR derives from a human donor with aplastic anemia. The chain is built from TRBV10-3 and TRBJ1-1; D is undetermined. CDR3 in DNA: TGTGCCATCAGTGTAGTGGGGAACACTGAAGCTTTCTTT. Amino acids: CAISVVGNTEAFF.